This T cell receptor beta chain is from a study of shared clonotypes between healthy human individuals. Study-level points and caveats: Limited genetic and exposure-history diversity came from having few donors. Sample collection involved blood only; tissue repertoires are likely different. Clonotype sharing across several donors was observed for about 4.8% of naive CD4 clonotypes.

Partitioning of CD4+ cells yielded a CD45RA+ naive subset and a CD45RA-negative memory subset. With regard to this clone: Its antigen is not identified.

Profiled with immunoSEQ multiplex PCR; TCRdb holds only in-frame clones, not every one. The table lists around 2,000,000 clones, 90% to 95% of them singletons. The sequencing input was naive CD4+ T cells sorted from blood. Subset in this sample: CD45RA+ positively selected. This receptor was obtained from a man younger than 35 in good health.

CDR3 residues: CASSEVGQGWAEAFF. In DNA form, the CDR3 reads TGTGCCAGCAGTGAAGTGGGACAGGGGTGGGCTGAAGCTTTCTTT. This chain joins TRBV6-1 and TRBJ1-1; 10 nucleotides agree with TRBD1. This CDR3 has 15 amino acids. Germline V gene data show CDR1 as MNHNS and CDR2 as SASEGT. Trimming cost V 1 base and J 6 bases; bases outside gene matches: 5.